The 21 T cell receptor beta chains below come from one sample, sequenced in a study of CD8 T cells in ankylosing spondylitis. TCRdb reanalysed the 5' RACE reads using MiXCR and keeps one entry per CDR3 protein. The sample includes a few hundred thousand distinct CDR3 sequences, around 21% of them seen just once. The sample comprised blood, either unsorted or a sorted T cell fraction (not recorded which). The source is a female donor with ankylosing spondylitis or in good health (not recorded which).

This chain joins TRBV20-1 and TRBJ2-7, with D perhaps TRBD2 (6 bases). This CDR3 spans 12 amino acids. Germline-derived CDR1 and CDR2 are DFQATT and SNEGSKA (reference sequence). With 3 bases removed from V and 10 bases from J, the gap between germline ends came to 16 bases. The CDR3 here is CSASGSQTSQYF. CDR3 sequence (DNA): TGCAGTGCTAGCGGGAGTCAAACCTCTCAGTACTTC.

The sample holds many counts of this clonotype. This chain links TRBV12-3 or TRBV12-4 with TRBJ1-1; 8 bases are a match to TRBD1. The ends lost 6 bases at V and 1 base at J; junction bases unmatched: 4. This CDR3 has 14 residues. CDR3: CASRRDRGNTEAFF. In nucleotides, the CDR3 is TGTGCCAGCAGGCGAGACAGGGGGAACACTGAAGCTTTCTTT.

CDR3 nucleotides: TGTGCCAGCAGCTTAGTGAGGCGATGGAATGAGCAGTTCTTC. It specifies CASSLVRRWNEQFF. The genes are TRBV11-2 and TRBJ2-1; D call uncertain. The germline CDR1 and CDR2 sequences are SGHAT and FQNNGV. V was cut by 1 base and J by 7 bases, with 11 bases left in between. The CDR3 loop spans 14 amino acids. The variable domain in full, with the rest retrieved from reference TRBV11-2 and TRBJ2-1, is EAGVAQSPRYKIIEKRQSVAFWCNPISGHATLYWYQQILGQGPKLLIQFQNNGVVDDSQLPKDRFSAERLKGVDSTLKIQPAKLEDSAVYLCASSLVRRWNEQFFGPGTRLTVL.

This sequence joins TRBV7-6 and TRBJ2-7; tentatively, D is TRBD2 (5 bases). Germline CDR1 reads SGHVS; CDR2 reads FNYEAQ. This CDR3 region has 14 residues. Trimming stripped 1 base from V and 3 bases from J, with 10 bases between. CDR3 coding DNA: TGTGCCAGCAGCTTAGATGACGGACTCTACGAGCAGTACTTC. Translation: CASSLDDGLYEQYF.

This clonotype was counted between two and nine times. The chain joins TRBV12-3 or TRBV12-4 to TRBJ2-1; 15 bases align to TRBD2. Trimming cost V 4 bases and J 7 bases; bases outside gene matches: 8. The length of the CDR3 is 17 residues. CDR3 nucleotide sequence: TGTGCCAGCAGTTCGGGACTAGCGGGAGGAATTGAGAATGAGCAGTTCTTC. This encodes CASSSGLAGGIENEQFF.

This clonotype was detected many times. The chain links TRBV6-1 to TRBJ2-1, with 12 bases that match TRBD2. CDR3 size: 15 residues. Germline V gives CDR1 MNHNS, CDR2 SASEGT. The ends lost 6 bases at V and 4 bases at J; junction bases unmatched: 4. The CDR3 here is CASSRLAGAYNEQFF. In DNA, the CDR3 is TGTGCCAGCAGCCGACTAGCGGGAGCTTACAATGAGCAGTTCTTC.

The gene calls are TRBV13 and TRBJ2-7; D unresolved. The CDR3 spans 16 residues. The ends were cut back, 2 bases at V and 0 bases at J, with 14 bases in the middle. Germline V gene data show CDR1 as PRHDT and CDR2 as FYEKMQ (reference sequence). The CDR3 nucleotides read TGTGCCAGCAGCTTACGTTTTGGATCGGGCTCCTACGAGCAGTACTTC. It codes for CASSLRFGSGSYEQYF.

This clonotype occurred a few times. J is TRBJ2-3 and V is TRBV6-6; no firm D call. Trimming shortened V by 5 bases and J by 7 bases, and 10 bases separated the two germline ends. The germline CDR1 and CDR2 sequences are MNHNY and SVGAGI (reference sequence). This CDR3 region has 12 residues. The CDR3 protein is CASSTAVHTQYF. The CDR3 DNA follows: TGTGCCAGCAGTACCGCGGTCCATACGCAGTATTTT.

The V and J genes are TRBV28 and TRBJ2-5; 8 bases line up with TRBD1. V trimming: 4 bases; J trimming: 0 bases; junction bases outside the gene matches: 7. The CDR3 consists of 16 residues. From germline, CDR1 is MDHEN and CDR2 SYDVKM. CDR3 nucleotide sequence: TGTGCCAGCAGTTATTCGTCAGGGGGCGACCAAGAGACCCAGTACTTC. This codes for CASSYSSGGDQETQYF.

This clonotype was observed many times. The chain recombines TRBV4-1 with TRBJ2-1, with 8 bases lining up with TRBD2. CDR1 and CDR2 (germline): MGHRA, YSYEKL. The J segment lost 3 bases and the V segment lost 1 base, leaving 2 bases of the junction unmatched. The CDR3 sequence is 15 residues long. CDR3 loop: CASSQALADYNEQFF. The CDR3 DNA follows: TGCGCCAGCAGCCAAGCACTAGCGGACTACAATGAGCAGTTCTTC.

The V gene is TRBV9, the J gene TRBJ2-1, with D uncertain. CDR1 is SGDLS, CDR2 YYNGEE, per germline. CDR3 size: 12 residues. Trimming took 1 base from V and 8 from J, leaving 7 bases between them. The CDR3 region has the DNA TGTGCCAGCAGCGTATCGGCCTATGAGCAGTTCTTC. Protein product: CASSVSAYEQFF.

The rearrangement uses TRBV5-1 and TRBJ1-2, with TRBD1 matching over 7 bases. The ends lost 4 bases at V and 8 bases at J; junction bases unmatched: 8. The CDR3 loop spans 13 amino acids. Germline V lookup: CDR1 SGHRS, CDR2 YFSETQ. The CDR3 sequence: CASSQKGQTGYTF. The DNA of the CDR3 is TGCGCCAGCAGCCAGAAGGGACAGACCGGCTACACCTTC.

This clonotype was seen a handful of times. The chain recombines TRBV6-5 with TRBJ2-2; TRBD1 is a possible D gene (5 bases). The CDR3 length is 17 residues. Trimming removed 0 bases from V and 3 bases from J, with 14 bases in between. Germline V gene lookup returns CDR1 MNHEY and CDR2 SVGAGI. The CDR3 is CASSYSIGRADTGELFF. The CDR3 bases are TGTGCCAGCAGTTACTCGATTGGCAGGGCGGACACCGGGGAGCTGTTTTTT.

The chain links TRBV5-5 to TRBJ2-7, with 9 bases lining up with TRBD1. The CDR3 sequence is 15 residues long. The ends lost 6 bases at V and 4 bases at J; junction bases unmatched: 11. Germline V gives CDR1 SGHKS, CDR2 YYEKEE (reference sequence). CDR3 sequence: CASNSGGTGIYEQYF. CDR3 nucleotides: TGTGCCAGCAACTCTGGGGGGACAGGGATATACGAGCAGTACTTC.

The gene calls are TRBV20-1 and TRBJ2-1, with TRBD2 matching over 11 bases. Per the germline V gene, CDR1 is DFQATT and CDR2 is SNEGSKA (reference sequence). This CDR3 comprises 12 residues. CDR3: CKTSGRDTEQFF. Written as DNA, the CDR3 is TGCAAAACTAGCGGGAGAGACACTGAGCAGTTCTTC.

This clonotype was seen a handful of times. The CDR3 DNA follows: TGCAGTGCTAGAGATCAGGCCGGGAGCACAGATACGCAGTATTTT. Amino acids: CSARDQAGSTDTQYF. The chain employs TRBV20-1 and TRBJ2-3; D is ambiguous. CDR1 DFQATT and CDR2 SNEGSKA come from the germline V gene (reference sequence). The CDR3 is 15 amino acids. Deletions cut 0 bases from V and 0 bases from J, with 10 bases between.

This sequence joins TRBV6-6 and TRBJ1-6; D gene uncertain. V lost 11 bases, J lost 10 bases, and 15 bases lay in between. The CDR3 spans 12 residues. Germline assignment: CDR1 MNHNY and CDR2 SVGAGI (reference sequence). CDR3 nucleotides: TGTGCCGGCGGACGGTTCGGCTCACCCCTCCACTTT. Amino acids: CAGGRFGSPLHF.

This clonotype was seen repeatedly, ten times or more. The CDR3 region is CASSFGSNTEAFF. The CDR3 DNA sequence: TGCGCCAGCAGCTTCGGATCGAACACTGAAGCTTTCTTT. The chain uses TRBV5-1 and TRBJ1-1, with D uncertain. This CDR3 is 13 amino acids long. Trimming removed 2 bases at V and 1 base at J, with 6 bases between. The germline V gene has CDR1 SGHRS and CDR2 YFSETQ.

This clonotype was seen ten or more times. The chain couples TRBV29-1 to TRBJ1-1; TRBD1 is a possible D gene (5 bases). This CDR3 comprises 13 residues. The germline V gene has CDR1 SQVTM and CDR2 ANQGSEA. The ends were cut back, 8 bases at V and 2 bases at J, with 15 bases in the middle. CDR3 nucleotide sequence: TGCAGCTCCGAGGGACGGCCTAACACTGAAGCTTTCTTT. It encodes CSSEGRPNTEAFF.

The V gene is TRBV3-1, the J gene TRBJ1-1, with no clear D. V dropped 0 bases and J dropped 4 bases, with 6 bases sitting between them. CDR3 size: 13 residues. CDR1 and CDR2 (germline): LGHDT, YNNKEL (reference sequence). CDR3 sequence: CASSQDRTTEAFF. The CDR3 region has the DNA TGTGCCAGCAGCCAAGATCGGACCACTGAAGCTTTCTTT.

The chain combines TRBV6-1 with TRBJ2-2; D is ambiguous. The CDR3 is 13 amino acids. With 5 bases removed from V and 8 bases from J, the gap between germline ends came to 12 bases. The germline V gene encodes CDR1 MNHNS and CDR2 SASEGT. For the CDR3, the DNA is TGTGCCAGCAGTAGGACCAGCACTGGGGAGCTGTTTTTT. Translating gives CASSRTSTGELFF.